The clone carrying this T cell receptor beta chain was seen more than once but under ten times. Its antigen remains unidentified. This sample was taken from a study of early T cells in non-severe SARS-CoV-2 infection. Whole-study context: Chains were unpaired, as sequencing was done on bulk RNA from unsorted whole blood.

Study-wide findings and caveats: Lookups in VDJdb leaned toward anti-spike CD8 responses and missed private and CD4 specificities.

cDNA molecules, individually, were tagged with unique molecular identifiers. Each CDR3 protein is one row after TCRdb ran MiXCR on the 5' RACE reads. The table records some 85,000 distinct CDR3 sequences, around 13% of them present only once. Germline CDR1 reads SGHNT; CDR2 reads YYREEE (reference sequence). Trimming removed 1 base at V and 5 bases at J, with 6 bases between. The CDR3 extends over 13 amino acids. The material sequenced was whole blood. The clonotype was recovered from an adult who was a healthcare worker with PCR-confirmed SARS-CoV-2 infection or an uninfected control (not recorded which). The chain combines TRBV5-4 with TRBJ2-2; D uncertain. The CDR3 loop is CASSLKGTGELFF. CDR3 DNA sequence: TGTGCCAGCAGCTTGAAAGGGACCGGGGAGCTGTTTTTT.